A single sample is the source of the 10 T cell receptor beta chains below, sequenced in a study of control samples from healthy donors and cancer patients (dated by TCRdb to 2018 to 2020). Libraries were made using the immunoSEQ multiplex PCR assay. TCRdb re-hosts the immuneACCESS table, in-frame sequences only. Its copies lack some clones; in the studies checked, an unresolved V gene accounts for under half of them, and the cause for the rest is not known. A total of some 70,000 clones appear in this sample, over 80% of them only once. The top ten hold roughly 14% of the sample. The sequenced sample consisted of blood. Receptor source: a man between 60 and 75 years old in good health.

The chain uses TRBV24-1 and TRBJ2-3; no clear D. The V end lost 4 bases, the J end lost 2 bases, and 6 bases lay between the germline ends. The CDR3 is made up of 13 amino acids. The germline gives CDR1 KGHDR, CDR2 SFDVKD. CDR3 coding DNA: TGTGCCACCAGTGAGGCAGACACAGATACGCAGTATTTT. Protein sequence: CATSEADTDTQYF.

Only a few counts were recorded for this clone. The chain joins TRBV21-1 to TRBJ2-7. TRBV21-1 is reported as a pseudogene. This CDR3 is 16 amino acids long. The CDR3 is CASSKNLGDGAYKQYF. CDR3 DNA: TGTGCCAGCAGCAAAAACCTTGGGGACGGTGCCTACAAGCAGTACTTC.

The chain combines TRBV9 with TRBJ1-2, with a tentative D call TRBD1 (6 bases). This CDR3 has 16 residues. Trimming took off 4 bases at V and 5 bases at J, with 21 bases between the two ends. Germline CDR1 reads SGDLS; CDR2 reads YYNGEE. Here the CDR3 DNA reads TGTGCCAGCAGCCCCGAAGGGACACAGAGAAGGTATGGCTACACCTTC. It yields the protein CASSPEGTQRRYGYTF.

This clone was observed a single time. The rearrangement links TRBV19 to TRBJ2-1; D might be TRBD2 (5 bases). V was pared by 6 bases and J by 0 bases, with 21 bases between. The CDR3 sequence is 18 residues long. CDR1 is LNHDA, CDR2 SQIVND, per germline (reference sequence). CDR3 sequence (DNA): TGTGCCAGTAGCGTCAAGCCTAGCTCCCTAAGCTCCTACAATGAGCAGTTCTTC. Protein: CASSVKPSSLSSYNEQFF.

This chain connects TRBV7-2 to TRBJ1-1, with a tentative D call TRBD1 (6 bases). Germline CDR1 and CDR2: SGHTA and FQGNSA. V lost 5 bases and J lost 10, with 17 bases in between. The CDR3 is made up of 13 amino acids. CDR3 DNA: TGTGCCAGCAGCCAACGACAGGTTTTTCGAGCTTTCTTT. This translates into CASSQRQVFRAFF. The entire variable domain, with the rest obtained from reference TRBV7-2 and TRBJ1-1, is as follows: GAGVSQSPSNKVTEKGKDVELRCDPISGHTALYWYRQSLGQGLEFLIYFQGNSAPDKSGLPSDRFSAERTGGSVSTLTIQRTQQEDSAVYLCASSQRQVFRAFFGQGTRLTVV.

The chain is built from TRBV4-1 and TRBJ1-2; 9 bases agree with TRBD1. CDR1 is MGHRA, CDR2 YSYEKL, per germline. The CDR3 is 17 amino acids. J lost 1 base, V lost 1 base, and 7 bases had no gene match. The CDR3 DNA reads TGCGCCAGCAGCCAAGTAATTCCGGACAGGGGTAACTATGGCTACACCTTC. Translating it yields CASSQVIPDRGNYGYTF.

The chain is built from TRBV29-1 and TRBJ1-2; no firm D call. Trimming pared 5 bases from V and 2 bases from J, leaving 9 bases between. Germline CDR1 SQVTM, CDR2 ANQGSEA. The CDR3 consists of 12 residues. This CDR3 is CSVFSANYGYTF. The CDR3 DNA reads as TGCAGCGTTTTTTCAGCAAACTATGGCTACACCTTC.

The chain couples TRBV7-9 to TRBJ2-7; TRBD2 might be the D (5 bases). The germline V and J ends were trimmed by 1 base and 0 bases, with 7 bases remaining between them. There are 14 residues in the CDR3. Germline values: CDR1 SEHNR, CDR2 FQNEAQ (reference sequence). The CDR3: CASSLVGSSYEQYF. For the CDR3, the DNA is TGTGCCAGCAGCTTAGTTGGGAGCTCCTACGAGCAGTACTTC. The complete variable domain, with remaining parts taken from reference TRBV7-9 and TRBJ2-7, reads DTGVSQNPRHKITKRGQNVTFRCDPISEHNRLYWYRQTLGQGPEFLTYFQNEAQLEKSRLLSDRFSAERPKGSFSTLEIQRTEQGDSAMYLCASSLVGSSYEQYFGPGTRLTVT.

The rearrangement links TRBV7-3 to TRBJ2-1; D is perhaps TRBD2 (6 bases). V dropped 1 base and J dropped 8 bases, with 18 bases sitting between them. Germline V gene sequence: CDR1 SGHTA, CDR2 FQGTGA. The CDR3 spans 16 residues. The CDR3 sequence: CASSLNGATSGDEQFF. The CDR3 DNA follows: TGTGCCAGCAGCTTAAACGGGGCGACTTCGGGGGATGAGCAGTTCTTC.

The chain joins TRBV5-1 to TRBJ2-7, with a tentative D call TRBD1 (6 bases). This CDR3 spans 14 amino acids. V was pared by 4 bases and J by 2 bases, with 13 bases between. Per germline, CDR1 SGHRS and CDR2 YFSETQ. The CDR3 nucleotides read TGCGCCAGCAGCGCAGGGGACACCCCCTACGAGCAGTACTTC. Its translation is CASSAGDTPYEQYF.